Listed below are T cell receptor beta chains from one sample, sequenced in a study of cytomegalovirus exposure and HLA in healthy donors. TCRdb keeps only in-frame clones here, not all; method: immunoSEQ multiplex PCR. This table has about 200,000 clones, about four fifths appearing once. Sequencing was performed on PBMCs. The origin of the receptors is a man younger than 35 in good health and CMV-seronegative. Each CDR3 is given with its conserved first and last residue. D genes are given only for firm matches. Size values are once, few and many counts, or a class for expanded clones, and some rows have none.

.	.	TRBV2	TRBJ1-2	CASSEGGHTVYGYTF	TGTGCCAGCAGTGAAGGGGGACACACCGTCTATGGCTACACCTTC
.	TRBD2	TRBV13	TRBJ2-3	CASSLGGRVTDTQYF	TGTGCCAGCAGCTTGGGGGGGAGGGTGACAGATACGCAGTATTTT
.	TRBD1	TRBV7-2	TRBJ1-2	CASSPDPSTGANYGYTF	TGTGCCAGCAGCCCAGACCCCTCTACAGGGGCGAACTATGGCTACACCTTC
few	.	TRBV7-8	TRBJ2-5	CASSYSKPSLTQYF	TGTGCCAGCAGCTATAGCAAACCCAGCCTGACCCAGTACTTC
.	.	TRBV9	TRBJ1-4	CASSVGQGRDNEKLFF	TGTGCCAGCAGCGTAGGGCAGGGGAGGGATAATGAAAAACTGTTTTTT
.	TRBD1	TRBV6-5	TRBJ1-2	CASSTRDRPYGYTF	TGTGCCAGCAGCACCCGGGACAGGCCATATGGCTACACCTTC
few	.	TRBV19	TRBJ1-1	CASSRETGRTFF	TGTGCCAGTAGTAGAGAGACAGGTAGAACTTTCTTT
.	TRBD2	TRBV7-2	TRBJ2-1	CASSPSGILAGGSWFF	TGTGCCAGCAGCCCAAGTGGGATACTAGCGGGAGGGTCATGGTTCTTC
.	.	TRBV28	TRBJ1-2	CASSSGSYGYTF	TGTGCCAGCAGTTCAGGGTCTTATGGCTACACCTTC
.	TRBD1	TRBV2	TRBJ1-2	CASSETRQGAGGYTF	TGTGCCAGCAGTGAAACCCGACAGGGGGCGGGTGGCTACACCTTC
.	.	TRBV4-1	TRBJ2-3	CASSERAFSDTQYF	TGCGCCAGCAGCGAGAGGGCCTTTTCAGATACGCAGTATTTT
.	.	TRBV10-3	TRBJ2-7	CAIRVWSAGTYEQYF	TGTGCCATCAGGGTATGGAGCGCCGGAACCTACGAGCAGTACTTC
.	.	TRBV25-1	TRBJ1-5	CASTGGGNQPQHF	TGTGCCAGCACGGGGGGTGGGAATCAGCCCCAGCATTTT
.	.	TRBV7-7	TRBJ1-4	CASRGQRATNEKLFF	TGTGCTAGCCGTGGACAGCGTGCAACTAATGAAAAACTGTTTTTT
.	.	TRBV5-4	TRBJ2-3	CASSLGRVRSTDTQYF	TGTGCCAGCAGCTTGGGTCGAGTGAGAAGCACAGATACGCAGTATTTT
once	TRBD2	TRBV15	TRBJ2-1	CATSRGLARTYNEQFF	TGTGCCACCAGCAGAGGACTAGCTCGGACCTACAATGAGCAGTTCTTC
.	TRBD1	TRBV5-6	TRBJ1-2	CASSLISQGGSSF	TGTGCCAGCAGCTTGATCTCACAGGGGGGATCATCCTTC
.	TRBD2	TRBV7-3	TRBJ2-1	CASSGGLAGGKGYNEQFF	TGTGCCAGCAGCGGGGGACTAGCGGGAGGTAAAGGCTACAATGAGCAGTTCTTC
.	TRBD2	TRBV9	TRBJ2-1	CASSVGLAEYYNEQFF	TGTGCCAGCAGCGTAGGACTAGCGGAATACTACAATGAGCAGTTCTTC
.	TRBD2	TRBV6-5	TRBJ2-1	CASSKRGAYNEQFF	TGTGCCAGCAGCAAGCGGGGGGCGTACAATGAGCAGTTCTTC
.	.	TRBV6-5	TRBJ2-2	CASSYVGGGPPEELFF	TGTGCCAGCAGTTACGTAGGGGGGGGACCGCCTGAGGAGCTGTTTTTT
.	.	TRBV6-1	TRBJ2-7	CASSEGGYLRAATYEQYF	TGTGCCAGCAGTGAAGGGGGCTACCTACGAGCAGCTACCTACGAGCAGTACTTC
.	.	TRBV19	TRBJ1-1	CASRAQGGTEAFF	TGTGCCAGTAGGGCCCAGGGTGGGACTGAAGCTTTCTTT
.	TRBD2	TRBV2	TRBJ2-1	CASSSLAGEGNEQFF	TGTGCCAGCAGTTCCCTAGCGGGAGAGGGCAATGAGCAGTTCTTC
.	TRBD1	TRBV29-1	TRBJ2-7	CSVQNRDRGYEQYF	TGCAGCGTACAAAACCGGGACAGGGGTTACGAGCAGTACTTC
once	TRBD1	TRBV27	TRBJ2-5	CASSWFRDRIETQYF	TGTGCCAGCAGTTGGTTCCGGGACAGGATCGAGACCCAGTACTTC
.	TRBD1	TRBV28	TRBJ1-1	CASSPGDRKNTEAFF	TGTGCCAGCAGTCCTGGGGACAGAAAGAACACTGAAGCTTTCTTT
.	TRBD1	TRBV7-9	TRBJ1-4	CASSPTDRDNEKLFF	TGTGCCAGCAGCCCCACGGACAGGGATAATGAAAAACTGTTTTTT
.	TRBD1	TRBV7-8	TRBJ2-7	CASSSQGAGSYEQYF	TGTGCCAGCAGCTCACAGGGGGCTGGCTCCTACGAGCAGTACTTC
.	.	TRBV4-3	TRBJ1-6	CASSQVGSLGGSPLHF	TGCGCCAGCAGCCAAGTAGGTTCACTAGGGGGTTCACCCCTCCACTTT
.	TRBD2	TRBV6-6	TRBJ2-1	CASEAGALFNEQFF	TGTGCCAGCGAAGCGGGGGCCCTTTTCAATGAGCAGTTCTTC
.	TRBD1	TRBV6-1	TRBJ1-6	CASSEGRGGGGRYLGNSPLHF	TGTGCCAGCAGTGAAGGTCGAGGAGGAGGGGGCCGATACTTAGGTAATTCACCCCTCCACTTT
few	.	TRBV5-8	TRBJ1-2	CASTLPPGDLNGYTF	TGTGCCAGCACCCTGCCACCCGGGGATCTTAACGGCTACACCTTC
few	TRBD1	TRBV6-5	TRBJ1-4	CASSFKGATNEKLFF	TGTGCCAGCAGTTTTAAGGGGGCCACTAATGAAAAACTGTTTTTT
.	.	TRBV15	TRBJ2-2	CATSRDWGLRGGELFF	TGTGCCACCAGCAGAGATTGGGGCTTACGAGGCGGGGAGCTGTTTTTT
.	.	TRBV6-5	TRBJ2-1	CASSYSIYSLDEQFF	TGTGCCAGCAGTTACTCGATCTATAGTTTGGATGAGCAGTTCTTC
.	TRBD1	TRBV7-9	TRBJ1-1	CASSSYRGQGNTEAFF	TGTGCCAGCAGCTCCTACCGGGGACAGGGGAACACTGAAGCTTTCTTT
.	.	TRBV27	TRBJ1-2	CASSFGEGYGYTF	TGTGCCAGCAGTTTTGGCGAGGGCTATGGCTACACCTTC
once	TRBD2	TRBV27	TRBJ2-7	CASSFLREGQYEQYF	TGTGCCAGCAGTTTTCTGCGGGAGGGCCAATACGAGCAGTACTTC
.	TRBD2	TRBV10-1	TRBJ2-7	CASSRTSGGGEQYF	TGCGCCAGCAGCAGGACTAGCGGGGGGGGCGAGCAGTACTTC